What follows are 12 T cell receptor beta chains derived from one specimen sequenced in a study of type 1 regulatory T cells. TCRdb reprocessed the reads via MiXCR and lists one record per CDR3 protein. The sample includes some 90,000 distinct CDR3 sequences, about a third seen only once; the top ten take 2.2%. The sample consisted of CD4+ T cells, either the whole sample or a sorted fraction (not recorded which). The receptors here all came from a human donor in good health.

This clonotype appeared a few times. The chain combines TRBV4-2 with TRBJ1-2, with 10 positions matching TRBD1. V lost 4 bases, J lost 4 bases, and 6 bases stayed unmatched. Germline V gene sequence: CDR1 LGHNA, CDR2 YNFKEQ. This CDR3 is built from 15 residues. DNA of the CDR3: TGTGCCAGCAGCCCGACAGGGGGCCTGTTCTATGGCTACACCTTC. Protein product: CASSPTGGLFYGYTF.

This rearrangement joins TRBV20-1 to TRBJ1-3; D gene ambiguous. The CDR3 has 11 residues. V dropped 4 bases and J dropped 2 bases, with 3 bases sitting between them. The V gene's germline CDR1 is DFQATT and CDR2 SNEGSKA (reference sequence). CDR3 amino acids: CSATTGNTIYF. The CDR3 nucleotides read TGCAGTGCTACTACTGGAAACACCATATATTTT.

The V gene is TRBV6-6, the J gene TRBJ2-1, with TRBD2 matching over 9 bases. Germline CDR1 reads MNHNY; CDR2 reads SVGAGI (reference sequence). With V trimmed by 8 bases and J by 4 bases, 3 bases remained unmatched. The length of the CDR3 is 13 residues. The CDR3: CASGLANYNEQFF. The DNA for the CDR3 is TGTGCCAGCGGACTAGCGAATTACAATGAGCAGTTCTTC.

V and J are TRBV28 and TRBJ1-4; D not certain. The germline CDR1 and CDR2 sequences are MDHEN and SYDVKM. V was trimmed by 8 bases and J by 1 base, leaving 11 bases between them. CDR3 length equals 14 residues. The CDR3 protein is CASDNTGTNEKLFF. The CDR3 coding sequence is TGTGCCAGCGACAATACGGGAACTAATGAAAAACTGTTTTTT.

The gene calls are TRBV20-1 and TRBJ2-5; 8 nucleotides align to TRBD2. Germline V gene lookup returns CDR1 DFQATT and CDR2 SNEGSKA (reference sequence). V gave up 6 bases and J gave up 4 bases; unmatched junction bases: 10. This CDR3 contains 14 residues. Here the CDR3 reads CSARGGAGGETQYF. The CDR3 DNA follows: TGCAGTGCCCGGGGGGGGGCCGGGGGAGAGACCCAGTACTTC.

In its sample, this clonotype was seen a few times. The V call is TRBV12-3 or TRBV12-4, the J call TRBJ2-1, with D hard to call. The length of the CDR3 is 12 residues. Trimming cost V 8 bases and J 6 bases, with 11 bases left between them. CDR3: CASGPTSNEQFF. As DNA, the CDR3 is TGTGCCAGCGGACCTACATCCAATGAGCAGTTCTTC.

This clonotype was observed a handful of times. The V call is TRBV6-5, the J call TRBJ1-2, with D unresolved. The germline V gene encodes CDR1 MNHEY and CDR2 SVGAGI. The V end lost 2 bases, the J end lost 7 bases, and 11 bases lay between the germline ends. CDR3 size: 13 residues. The CDR3 DNA follows: TGTGCCAGCAGTTACCCAGGCTCCTTTGGCTACACCTTC. Its protein is CASSYPGSFGYTF.

The chain combines TRBV6-1 with TRBJ2-7; maybe TRBD1 (7 bases). The CDR3 consists of 13 residues. Germline CDR1 and CDR2: MNHNS and SASEGT. Trimming removed 5 bases from V and 7 bases from J, with 15 bases in between. The chain's CDR3 is CASSRGGAGEQYF. The CDR3 nucleotides are TGTGCCAGCAGTAGAGGGGGCGCGGGGGAGCAGTACTTC.

This clonotype was seen only a few times. The genes are TRBV3-1 and TRBJ2-1, with D possibly TRBD1 on 5 matching bases. Germline CDR1 is LGHDT and CDR2 is YNNKEL (reference sequence). The V end lost 6 bases, the J end lost 7 bases, and 16 bases lay between the germline ends. CDR3 length: 14 residues. The CDR3 reads CASRLRSGRNEQFF. The CDR3 bases are TGTGCCAGCAGACTCAGGTCAGGGCGGAATGAGCAGTTCTTC.

This clonotype has a handful of counts. V and J are TRBV3-1 and TRBJ2-3; 8 bases match TRBD2. The CDR3 loop spans 15 amino acids. CDR1 and CDR2 from the germline V gene are LGHDT and YNNKEL (reference sequence). V shed 2 bases, J shed 3 bases, and the junction held 4 bases outside the gene matches. The CDR3 DNA sequence: TGTGCCAGCAGCCAACGAAGCGGGAGTACAGATACGCAGTATTTT. Amino acids: CASSQRSGSTDTQYF.

The rearrangement uses TRBV30 and TRBJ2-5, with 7 positions matching TRBD1. The CDR3 has 13 residues. Germline V gene lookup returns CDR1 GTSNPN and CDR2 SVGIG (reference sequence). Germline trimming cut 2 bases from V and 7 bases from J; bases unmatched to any gene: 7. The CDR3 region is CAWSLEGAGTQYF. The CDR3 region has the DNA TGTGCCTGGAGTCTCGAGGGGGCAGGGACCCAGTACTTC.

Comment on this clonotype: As the CDR3 is not closed by the conserved phenylalanine or tryptophan, this likely results from a read error. The CDR3 DNA is TGTGCCAGCAGGGCCAGTTGGGGGGCTCTTAATTCACCCCTCCACTTA. This encodes CASRASWGALNSPLHL. The chain couples TRBV3-1 to TRBJ1-6, with a possible D match to TRBD1 (6 bases). The germline V gene has CDR1 LGHDT and CDR2 YNNKEL (reference sequence). Deletions cut 6 bases from V and 6 bases from J, with 18 bases between. The CDR3 covers 16 residues.